What follows are 5 T cell receptor beta chains derived from one specimen sequenced in a study of T cells after yellow fever vaccination (dated by TCRdb to between 2018 and 2021). Library generation was performed with 5' RACE. TCRdb names Illumina HiSeq 2500 as the instrument used. Using fastp trimming at Q25 and MiXCR clonotype assembly, TCRdb reanalyzed the public sequencing data and kept in-frame beta chains. Entries that share a CDR3 protein sequence are merged under the most common genes and DNA. Present in this sample are 450,000 to 550,000 distinct CDR3 sequences, less than 20% of which were seen just once. Approximately 15% of the sample is held by the ten biggest clonotypes. Interpreted using the paper, the treatment or condition label stands for: live attenuated yellow fever vaccine strain. The sample was PBMCs, taken 15 days after the yellow fever booster vaccination. The receptors derive from a man aged 25-40 years who received the YFV17D yellow fever vaccine.

This clonotype was observed once. The genes are TRBV20-1 and TRBJ1-1; possible D gene TRBD1, 6 bases. CDR1 and CDR2 (germline): DFQATT, SNEGSKA (reference sequence). The CDR3 is 12 amino acids. CDR3: CSPGTQEPAAFF. The DNA of the CDR3 is TGCAGCCCAGGGACACAGGAACCTGCAGCTTTCTTT.

A few counts support this clonotype. This chain uses TRBV7-2 with TRBJ2-2; D is uncertain. Germline V gene data show CDR1 as SGHTA and CDR2 as FQGNSA. This CDR3 contains 14 residues. Trimming pared 1 base from V and 5 bases from J, leaving 8 bases between. CDR3 sequence: CASSLVSRTGELFF. The CDR3 DNA reads TGTGCCAGCAGCTTAGTTTCCAGGACCGGGGAGCTGTTTTTT.

This clonotype turned up a few times. The chain is built from TRBV19 and TRBJ2-1; TRBD2 is a possible D gene (5 bases). The germline gives CDR1 LNHDA, CDR2 SQIVND (reference sequence). This CDR3 is built from 14 residues. Trimming removed 5 bases from V and 2 bases from J, with 10 bases in between. The CDR3 DNA sequence: TGTGCCAGTAGTCCGCCCGGGACCTACAATGAGCAGTTCTTC. This codes for CASSPPGTYNEQFF.

This clonotype was observed a few times. CDR3 in amino acids: CSAIRREPSTDTQYF. For the CDR3, the DNA is TGCAGTGCTATTAGGAGAGAACCAAGCACAGATACGCAGTATTTT. The rearrangement links TRBV20-1 to TRBJ2-3; D is undetermined. This CDR3 comprises 15 residues. CDR1 and CDR2 (germline): DFQATT, SNEGSKA (reference sequence). V was shortened by 4 bases and J by 0 bases, with 14 bases between the two germline ends.

This clonotype was seen more than once but under ten times. The chain combines TRBV7-2 with TRBJ2-7; a possible D gene is TRBD2 (6 bases). Germline CDR1 and CDR2: SGHTA and FQGNSA. Between the trimmed V and J ends, which lost 5 bases and 6 bases, there was a span of 17 bases. The CDR3 totals 14 residues. CDR3 region: CASSPTSFAGEQYF. CDR3 nucleotides: TGTGCCAGCAGCCCTACTAGCTTTGCAGGCGAGCAGTACTTC.